The 20 T cell receptor beta chains given below trace back to one sample, sequenced in a study of blood T cell repertoires in COVID-19. TCRdb's table, derived via immunoSEQ multiplex PCR, lists solely in-frame clones and lacks some. The data show around 35,000 clones, with under 90% seen just once and roughly 6.1% held by the top ten. The material sequenced was peripheral blood. These receptors came from a human donor in a cohort sampled during active COVID-19.

The chain has TRBV19 and TRBJ2-1; the match to TRBD1 covers 7 bases. V dropped 3 bases and J dropped 9; count of bases not matched to a gene: 11. The CDR3 spans 15 residues. Germline CDR1 and CDR2: LNHDA and SQIVND (reference sequence). CDR3 region: CASSIPRQGHTEQFF. In DNA, the CDR3 is TGTGCCAGTAGTATTCCGCGACAGGGTCACACTGAGCAGTTCTTC.

The rearrangement links TRBV19 to TRBJ1-1; 9 nucleotides align to TRBD1. CDR3 size: 15 residues. V shed 7 bases, J shed 0 bases, and the junction held 6 bases outside the gene matches. From germline, CDR1 is LNHDA and CDR2 SQIVND (reference sequence). CDR3 region: CASIGTGSMNTEAFF. CDR3 in DNA: TGTGCCAGTATCGGGACAGGGTCCATGAACACTGAAGCTTTCTTT. Complete variable domain (other parts from reference TRBV19 and TRBJ1-1): DGGITQSPKYLFRKEGQNVTLSCEQNLNHDAMYWYRQDPGQGLRLIYYSQIVNDFQKGDIAEGYSVSREKKESFPLTVTSAQKNPTAFYLCASIGTGSMNTEAFFGQGTRLTVV.

This clone has a single count. This chain joins TRBV11-3 and TRBJ1-4; 7 bases line up with TRBD1. This CDR3 has 19 amino acids. With 1 base clipped from V and 0 bases from J, the junction kept 11 bases outside the gene matches. CDR1 is SGHNT and CDR2 is YENEEA in the germline V gene. CDR3 nucleotides: TGTGCCAGCAGCTTAGGGGACAGCCAAGATCTCCCAACTAATGAAAAACTGTTTTTT. Its translation: CASSLGDSQDLPTNEKLFF.

The chain employs TRBV29-1 and TRBJ2-2; tentatively, D is TRBD2 (6 bases). CDR3 length: 18 residues. Germline V gives CDR1 SQVTM, CDR2 ANQGSEA. The V gene lost 3 bases and the J gene lost 7 bases, with 27 bases spanning the gap. In nucleotides, the CDR3 is TGCAGCGTTGATTTTTTGATCCCTTCACGGAGGGCGGGCGGGGAGCTGTTTTTT. Translating gives CSVDFLIPSRRAGGELFF.

V usage is TRBV28 and J usage is TRBJ1-6; 9 bases map to TRBD1. Germline-derived CDR1 and CDR2 are MDHEN and SYDVKM. Trimming took 5 bases from V and 9 from J; bases not matched to a gene: 8. This CDR3 is 15 amino acids long. The CDR3 here is CASSIPGTGSSPLHF. The CDR3 DNA reads as TGTGCCAGCAGTATACCCGGGACAGGGAGTTCACCCCTCCACTTT.

The chain couples TRBV5-8 to TRBJ2-1, with TRBD2 matching 7 bases. CDR3 size: 14 residues. Germline assignment: CDR1 SGHTS and CDR2 YDEGEE. V dropped 1 base and J dropped 6; count of bases not matched to a gene: 4. Here the CDR3 reads CASSLRTSFNEQFF. In nucleotides, the CDR3 is TGTGCCAGCAGCTTGAGGACTAGTTTCAATGAGCAGTTCTTC. The full variable domain, rest sourced from reference TRBV5-8 and TRBJ2-1, is EAGVTQSPTHLIKTRGQQATLRCSPISGHTSVYWYQQALGLGLQFLLWYDEGEERNRGNFPPRFSGRQFPNYSSELNVNALELEDSALYLCASSLRTSFNEQFFGPGTRLTVL.

Of note for this clone: Other nucleotide sequences from this sample produce the same CDR3. The chain carries TRBV19 and TRBJ1-5; 8 bases are shared with TRBD1. The CDR3 is 15 amino acids. From germline, CDR1 is LNHDA and CDR2 SQIVND (reference sequence). V lost 4 bases to trimming and J lost 1 base; unmatched junction nucleotides: 3. CDR3 in amino acids: CASSTTGGSNQPQHF. The CDR3 nucleotides are TGTGCCAGTAGTACAACAGGGGGGAGCAATCAGCCCCAGCATTTT.

The V and J genes are TRBV7-9 and TRBJ2-7; tentative D call: TRBD1 (5 bases). The germline V gene encodes CDR1 SEHNR and CDR2 FQNEAQ (reference sequence). Trimming cost V 5 bases and J 6 bases, with 14 bases left between them. The CDR3 runs to 13 residues. The DNA for the CDR3 is TGTGCCAGCAGCCTTGGAAAGGGGTTCGAGCAGTACTTC. It encodes CASSLGKGFEQYF. The whole variable domain, remainder taken from reference TRBV7-9 and TRBJ2-7, is DTGVSQNPRHKITKRGQNVTFRCDPISEHNRLYWYRQTLGQGPEFLTYFQNEAQLEKSRLLSDRFSAERPKGSFSTLEIQRTEQGDSAMYLCASSLGKGFEQYFGPGTRLTVT.

The chain carries TRBV27 and TRBJ2-1; 8 bases match TRBD2. The CDR3 totals 15 residues. Germline V CDR1 and CDR2: MNHEY, SMNVEV (reference sequence). With V trimmed by 3 bases and J by 1 base, 2 bases remained unmatched. The CDR3 bases are TGTGCCAGCAGTTTGAGCGGGGGATCCTACAATGAGCAGTTCTTC. It yields the protein CASSLSGGSYNEQFF.

This chain joins TRBV30 and TRBJ1-2; 7 nucleotides match TRBD1. The CDR3 sequence is 13 residues long. V lost 5 bases, J lost 6 bases, and 9 bases stayed unmatched. CDR1 is GTSNPN and CDR2 is SVGIG in the germline V gene (reference sequence). CDR3 region: CAWSGGHRDGYTF. The CDR3 DNA follows: TGTGCCTGGTCAGGGGGGCATCGAGATGGCTACACCTTC.

The V call is TRBV5-1, the J call TRBJ1-2; D perhaps matches TRBD1 (5 bases). CDR1 SGHRS and CDR2 YFSETQ come from the germline V gene. V dropped 2 bases and J dropped 4 bases, with 6 bases sitting between them. The CDR3 sequence is 12 residues long. The chain's CDR3 is CASSFDSYGYTF. The CDR3 region has the DNA TGCGCCAGCAGCTTCGACAGCTATGGCTACACCTTC.

In this sample, this clone turned up once. This sequence joins TRBV19 and TRBJ2-5; 8 bases agree with TRBD2. Germline-derived CDR1 and CDR2 are LNHDA and SQIVND (reference sequence). There are 18 residues in the CDR3. V gave up 3 bases and J gave up 4 bases; unmatched junction bases: 16. CDR3 coding DNA: TGTGCCAGTAGTATTTCACCAGCGGGGGCCCCAAAGGGAGAGACCCAGTACTTC. It codes for CASSISPAGAPKGETQYF.

The chain carries TRBV5-1 and TRBJ2-7; maybe TRBD1 (6 bases). This CDR3 spans 15 amino acids. V was clipped by 4 bases and J by 1 base, with 15 bases between them. Per germline, CDR1 SGHRS and CDR2 YFSETQ. CDR3 residues: CASSTLGTKSYEQYF. The CDR3 nucleotides are TGCGCCAGCAGCACCCTCGGGACAAAGTCCTACGAGCAGTACTTC.

The table lists this clone with a few counts. The chain uses TRBV7-2 and TRBJ2-1; 8 bases match TRBD1. Germline values: CDR1 SGHTA, CDR2 FQGNSA. The CDR3 consists of 15 residues. J lost 11 bases, V lost 5 bases, and 14 bases had no gene match. Here the CDR3 reads CASSPPGQASLKQFF. CDR3 in DNA: TGTGCCAGCAGCCCACCGGGACAGGCATCCCTGAAGCAGTTCTTC.

Note on this clone: Other DNA sequences in the same sample also yield this CDR3. The chain joins TRBV6-5 to TRBJ1-1; a possible D gene is TRBD1 (5 bases). Trimming took off 2 bases at V and 1 base at J, with 8 bases between the two ends. This CDR3 has 14 amino acids. Germline V gene sequence: CDR1 MNHEY, CDR2 SVGAGI. CDR3 protein: CASSYLQGNTEAFF. CDR3 nucleotide sequence: TGTGCCAGCAGTTACCTGCAGGGGAACACTGAAGCTTTCTTT.

This chain connects TRBV5-4 to TRBJ2-5; 8 positions match TRBD1. Germline trimming cut 0 bases from V and 5 bases from J; bases unmatched to any gene: 0. The germline CDR1 and CDR2 sequences are SGHNT and YYREEE (reference sequence). The CDR3 totals 13 residues. This CDR3 is CASSLDRGETQYF. DNA for the CDR3: TGTGCCAGCAGCTTGGACAGGGGGGAGACCCAGTACTTC.

This clone came up once. J is TRBJ1-2 and V is TRBV10-2, with D hard to call. The germline V gene has CDR1 WSHSY and CDR2 SAAADI. With 0 bases removed from V and 2 bases from J, the gap between germline ends came to 10 bases. CDR3 length equals 15 residues. CDR3 region: CASSESGGENYGYTF. In DNA, the CDR3 is TGCGCCAGCAGTGAGTCAGGCGGCGAAAACTATGGCTACACCTTC.

The chain links TRBV28 to TRBJ2-7; 7 nucleotides line up with TRBD2. Germline CDR1 reads MDHEN; CDR2 reads SYDVKM. With V trimmed by 5 bases and J by 3 bases, 10 bases remained unmatched. This CDR3 spans 15 amino acids. CDR3 coding DNA: TGTGCCAGCAGTGAATCTAGCGGCCTTCGCTACGAGCAGTACTTC. This sequence encodes CASSESSGLRYEQYF. The entire variable domain, with the rest obtained from reference TRBV28 and TRBJ2-7, is as follows: DVKVTQSSRYLVKRTGEKVFLECVQDMDHENMFWYRQDPGLGLRLIYFSYDVKMKEKGDIPEGYSVSREKKERFSLILESASTNQTSMYLCASSESSGLRYEQYFGPGTRLTVT.

The chain links TRBV7-8 to TRBJ1-1, with D perhaps TRBD1 (6 bases). Trimming left V 5 bases short and J 4 bases short, with 17 bases between. The CDR3 covers 15 residues. Looked up from germline, CDR1 is SGHVS and CDR2 is FQNEAQ. The CDR3 is CASSPRGQRATEAFF. The CDR3 DNA follows: TGTGCCAGCAGCCCTAGAGGACAGCGCGCCACTGAAGCTTTCTTT.

A single count supports this clone. V usage is TRBV9 and J usage is TRBJ1-1; D is unclear. Germline lookup yields CDR1 SGDLS and CDR2 YYNGEE. The CDR3 consists of 15 residues. Trimming shortened V by 0 bases and J by 0 bases, and 9 bases separated the two germline ends. The CDR3 DNA sequence: TGTGCCAGCAGCGTAGGTCCAGACATGAACACTGAAGCTTTCTTT. Translation gives CASSVGPDMNTEAFF.